The clone carrying this TCR beta chain came up a few times. Its antigen is unidentified. Germline CDR1 and CDR2: SNHLY and FYNNEI. This CDR3 is 13 amino acids long. The germline V and J ends were trimmed by 7 bases and 4 bases, with 14 bases remaining between them. These data belong to a study of cytomegalovirus exposure and HLA in healthy donors. Study-wide points: A later analysis linked a missense DCLRE1C variant to TCR beta V- and J-gene trimming. Cytomegalovirus-associated status was assigned to approximately 160 TCR beta chains.

A multiplex PCR was run with 60 Vbeta primers and 13 Jbeta primers. Profiling relied on immunoSEQ multiplex PCR, and the TCRdb table lists in-frame clones only, not all of them. The sample shows approximately 110,000 clones, more than 60% of them seen only once. The source of this sequence is a woman between 40 and 50 years old in good health and CMV-seronegative. Sequenced input: PBMCs. The V call is TRBV2, the J call TRBJ2-7; possibly TRBD1 for D (6 bases). CDR3 nucleotide sequence: TGTGCCAGCAATTCCCTAGGGGGATACGAGCAGTACTTC. Its translation: CASNSLGGYEQYF.